This T cell receptor (beta chain) stems from a study of shared clonotypes between healthy human individuals (dated by TCRdb to about 2020). Context from the whole study: The cohort comprised two women and a few men aged 18 to 49 years. For each donor, CD4 naive and CD4 memory were each given three plates, CD8 naive was given two plates, and CD8 memory was given one plate. To estimate repertoire size and how much clonotype sharing occurs between individuals, the study deeply sequenced the blood TCR repertoires of a handful of healthy adults. To increase sequencing depth and limit assay-specific biases, different laboratories used diverse techniques to prepare libraries and sequence TCR repertoires. Per donor, leukapheresis produced somewhere between about 0.85 and 9.5 billion PBMCs.

TCR CDR3 regions were amplified from genomic DNA by multiplex PCR using the deep immunoSEQ assay. Genomic DNA extracted from each cell subset was distributed evenly over all wells of several immunoSEQ 96-well plates, and each plate served as one replicate. For sorted subsets, about 200 ng genomic DNA, equal to some 30,000 T cell genomes, was loaded into each replicate PCR. Purified libraries were quantified with a Qubit 3.0 fluorometer, sized on a Bioanalyzer 2100, and re-quantified with the KAPA Library Quantification kit. Every immunoSEQ 96-well plate was sequenced on a dedicated single-read 150-cycle Illumina NextSeq 550 flow cell. Under the source paper's analysis protocol: Because the immunoSEQ output included only junctional sequences and no quality scores, the filtering could not be the same as the filtering used for full-length reads. To assign V/J genes and CDR3, sequences were annotated using PyIR, a Python wrapper for IgBLAST v1.9, with IMGT germline references. Reads were removed for weak V/J assignments (E-value above 1e-6), missing CDR3, stop codons, out-of-frame junctions, or ambiguous translated residues. V3J clonotypes were defined by identical inferred V gene, J gene, and CDR3 amino acid sequence. Percentage overlap between repertoires was computed as shared unique clonotypes divided by the size of the smaller repertoire. Richness of each repertoire was evaluated using RTK rarefaction, the Chao1 estimator, and Recon v2.1 estimates of unobserved clonotypes. OLGA was used to compute generation probabilities for all TCRbeta clonotypes that the gDNA method yielded from several donors. TCRdb took over this immuneACCESS table, retaining in-frame rearrangements with V and J assigned. Such tables are incomplete; in checked studies, under half of the missing clones stem from an unresolved V gene, and the remainder is unexplained. The V and J calls and clone size were taken over from that table, and D and trimming were inferred from the DNA. This sample gives some 2.1 million clones in total; roughly 96% of them show up just once. The ten largest make up 0.13% of the sample.

This clone was detected only a few times. Its antigen is unknown. Base qualities are not at hand, and no much larger clone is one base apart. Additional DNA sequences in this sample encode the identical CDR3. The paper as a whole reports these results and caveats: Larger estimated clonotype richness was generally found for naive subsets than for memory subsets. The genetic and exposure-history diversity represented was limited by the small number of donors. Compared with non-shared clonotypes, clonotypes shared by all four sorted-subset donors had higher generation probabilities. Incomplete sequencing was indicated by rarefaction of sorted-subset datasets, despite the large sequencing depth. Pairwise subsampling led to the expectation that sequencing depth would affect the degree of clonotype sharing among donors. Only blood was sampled, and tissue TCR repertoires likely differ from those in blood. Across four donors, 5% to 6% of naive CD4, roughly 3.4% of naive CD8, 2% to 2.5% of memory CD4, and under 0.45% of memory CD8 clonotypes were shared.

The donors were healthy, HIV-negative adults with no recently reported acute infections or vaccinations. Only Caucasian adults living in Nashville, Tennessee, USA were represented among the donors. CD4+ T cells were enriched by magnetic negative selection, after which naive cells were positively selected on CD45RA and the negative fraction was taken as the memory subset. Blood was obtained by leukapheresis, after which PBMCs were separated by Ficoll-Histopaque density gradient centrifugation and cryopreserved in liquid nitrogen vapor phase. Analytical flow cytometry was used to check the purity and quantity of every magnetically sorted T cell population. Each sorted fraction had its genomic DNA isolated and then quantified by UV absorbance on a Nanodrop 2000c. The CDR1 and CDR2 encoded by the germline V gene (reference sequence) are GTSNPN and SVGIG. V lost 1 base and J lost 3 bases; the stretch between them is 6 bases long. From the cysteine through the phenylalanine, the CDR3 covers 12 amino acids. The retained sequence is limited to the CDR3, 36 bases, with the frame set at the first base.

The source is a man aged 18-30 years in good health. The V and J segments used are TRBV30 and TRBJ2-5; the D gene is perhaps TRBD1 or TRBD2, each of them matching over 5 bases. Sequences were obtained from naive CD4+ T cells sorted from blood. The sample's cell subset or site label, decoded: CD45RA+ positively selected. DNA sequence: TGTGCCTGGAGTGGGGGGAAAGAGACCCAGTACTTC. It specifies CAWSGGKETQYF.